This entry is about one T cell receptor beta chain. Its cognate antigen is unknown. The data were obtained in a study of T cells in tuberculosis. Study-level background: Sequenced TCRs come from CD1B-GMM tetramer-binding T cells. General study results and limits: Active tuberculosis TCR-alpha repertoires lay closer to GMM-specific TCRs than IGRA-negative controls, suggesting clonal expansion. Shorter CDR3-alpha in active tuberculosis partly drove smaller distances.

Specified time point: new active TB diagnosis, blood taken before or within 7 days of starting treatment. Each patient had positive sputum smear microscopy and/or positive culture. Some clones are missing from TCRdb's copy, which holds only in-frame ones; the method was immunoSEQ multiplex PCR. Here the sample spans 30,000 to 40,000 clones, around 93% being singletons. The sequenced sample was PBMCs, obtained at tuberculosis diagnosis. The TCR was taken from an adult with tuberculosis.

The CDR3 DNA sequence: TGTGCCAGCAGTGAAGAGTTCTTGGGCCCTGCTCTCAATGAGCAGTTCTTC. This gives the protein CASSEEFLGPALNEQFF. The rearrangement links TRBV6-1 to TRBJ2-1; D unresolved. This CDR3 is built from 17 residues. With 1 base removed from V and 6 bases from J, the gap between germline ends came to 19 bases. Germline CDR1 and CDR2: MNHNS and SASEGT.